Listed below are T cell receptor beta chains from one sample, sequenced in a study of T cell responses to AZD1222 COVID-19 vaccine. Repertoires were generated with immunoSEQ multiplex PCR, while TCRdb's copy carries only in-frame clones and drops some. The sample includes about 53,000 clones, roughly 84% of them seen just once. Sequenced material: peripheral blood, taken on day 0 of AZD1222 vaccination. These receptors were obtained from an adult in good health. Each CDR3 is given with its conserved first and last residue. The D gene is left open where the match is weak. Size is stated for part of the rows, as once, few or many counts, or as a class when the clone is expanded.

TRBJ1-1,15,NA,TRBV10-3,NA,CAISESDRENTEAFF,TGTGCCATCAGTGAGTCGGACAGAGAGAACACTGAAGCTTTCTTT
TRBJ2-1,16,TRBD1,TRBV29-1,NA,CSVELAEPGQYNEQFF,TGCAGCGTCGAATTAGCAGAACCGGGACAGTACAATGAGCAGTTCTTC
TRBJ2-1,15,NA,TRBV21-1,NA,CASSKALAATDEQFF,TGTGCCAGCAGCAAAGCACTAGCGGCGACGGATGAGCAGTTCTTC
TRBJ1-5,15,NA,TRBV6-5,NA,CASSTDSGSNQPQHF,TGTGCCAGCAGTACAGATAGCGGGAGTAATCAGCCCCAGCATTTT
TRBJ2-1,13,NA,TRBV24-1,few,CATSDSRYNEQFF,TGTGCCACCAGTGATTCCAGGTACAATGAGCAGTTCTTC
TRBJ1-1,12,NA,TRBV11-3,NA,CASSHLRGEAFF,TGTGCCAGCAGCCATCTCAGGGGTGAAGCTTTCTTT
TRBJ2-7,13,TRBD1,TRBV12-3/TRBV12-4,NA,CASSSDRVEEQYF,TGTGCCAGCAGTTCGGACAGGGTAGAGGAGCAGTACTTC
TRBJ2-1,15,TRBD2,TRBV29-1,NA,CSVTTSGKASYEQFF,TGCAGCGTCACTACTAGCGGGAAGGCTAGCTATGAGCAGTTCTTC
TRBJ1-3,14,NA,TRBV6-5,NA,CASTHDGSGNTIYF,TGTGCCAGCACCCATGACGGTTCCGGAAACACCATATATTTT
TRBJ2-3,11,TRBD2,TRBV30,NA,CAWDHSGSAYF,TGTGCCTGGGACCATAGCGGGTCAGCGTATTTT
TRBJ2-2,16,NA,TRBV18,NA,CASSPIDGSSTGELFF,TGTGCCAGCTCACCCATAGACGGGAGTAGCACCGGGGAGCTGTTTTTT
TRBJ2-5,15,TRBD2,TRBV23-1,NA,CASSHLAGVKETQYF,TGCGCCAGCAGTCACCTAGCGGGAGTTAAGGAGACCCAGTACTTC
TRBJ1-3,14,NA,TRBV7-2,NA,CASSTGAPGNTIYF,TGTGCCAGCAGTACTGGGGCGCCGGGAAACACCATATATTTT
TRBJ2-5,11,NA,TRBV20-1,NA,CSARVQETQYF,TGCAGTGCTAGGGTACAAGAGACCCAGTACTTC
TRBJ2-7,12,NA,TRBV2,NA,CASSQIPYEQYF,TGTGCCAGCAGCCAGATACCCTACGAGCAGTACTTC
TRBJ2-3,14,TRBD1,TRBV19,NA,CASNQQGASDTQYF,TGTGCCAGTAATCAACAGGGGGCATCAGATACGCAGTATTTT
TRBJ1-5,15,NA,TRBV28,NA,CASIRGESGNQPQHF,TGTGCCAGCATAAGGGGGGAATCGGGCAATCAGCCCCAGCATTTT
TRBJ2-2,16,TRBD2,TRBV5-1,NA,CASSSLSGSGTGELFF,TGCGCCAGCAGCTCACTTAGCGGGAGTGGTACCGGGGAGCTGTTTTTT
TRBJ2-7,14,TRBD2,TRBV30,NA,CAWSHPSGSYEQYF,TGTGCCTGGAGCCACCCTAGCGGCTCCTACGAGCAGTACTTC
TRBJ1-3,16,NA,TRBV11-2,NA,CASSLVGPEEGNTIYF,TGTGCCAGCAGCTTAGTAGGCCCGGAGGAAGGAAACACCATATATTTT
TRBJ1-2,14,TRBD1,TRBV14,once,CASSLRGTGYGYTF,TGTGCCAGCAGCCTCCGGGGGACAGGCTATGGCTACACCTTC
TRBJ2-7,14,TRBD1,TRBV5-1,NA,CASSDTTGDYEQYF,TGCGCCAGCAGTGATACGACAGGGGACTACGAGCAGTACTTC
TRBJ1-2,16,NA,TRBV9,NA,CASSGRRGSANYGYTF,TGTGCCAGCAGCGGTCGCAGGGGATCGGCTAACTATGGCTACACCTTC